The clone carrying this TCR beta chain was detected once. The antigen remains unidentified. Every patient had mismatch repair deficiency by PCR or immunohistochemistry. TCR sequencing covered a few patients who responded to pembrolizumab. Between the trimmed V and J ends, which lost 2 bases and 3 bases, there was a span of 14 bases. Per the germline V gene, CDR1 is SGHTA and CDR2 is FQGNSA. The CDR3 totals 16 residues. The sample is drawn from a study of PD-1 blockade in mismatch repair-deficient tumors. Study-wide context: Patients had approximately 12 mismatch repair-deficient cancer types, all previously treated and progressing.

Study observations and caveats: Tumor-resident clones, often undetectable pretreatment in blood, expanded then contracted after pembrolizumab.

TCRdb's copy holds only in-frame clones and misses some; the assay was immunoSEQ multiplex PCR. The sample includes more than 15,000 clones, around 81% seen only once; the top ten take nearly 3.5%. The specimen comprised PBMCs, sampled 4 weeks after starting pembrolizumab. The source of this sequence is an adult with mismatch repair-deficient cancer. This chain connects TRBV7-2 to TRBJ1-5; D is possibly TRBD1 (5 bases). The CDR3 sequence is CASSLFGDRLNQPQHF. The DNA for the CDR3 is TGTGCCAGCAGCTTATTCGGTGACAGACTCAATCAGCCCCAGCATTTT. Full variable domain (outside the CDR3, taken from reference TRBV7-2 and TRBJ1-5): GAGVSQSPSNKVTEKGKDVELRCDPISGHTALYWYRQSLGQGLEFLIYFQGNSAPDKSGLPSDRFSAERTGGSVSTLTIQRTQQEDSAVYLCASSLFGDRLNQPQHFGDGTRLSIL.